This TCR beta chain was sequenced in a study of shared clonotypes between healthy human individuals. The study's findings and limits: Non-shared clonotypes had lower generation probabilities than those shared by all four donors.

Concerning this clone: Its antigen remains unidentified.

Germline loops: CDR1 LNHDA, CDR2 SQIVND (reference sequence). V lost 5 bases to trimming and J lost 0 bases, with 14 bases between them. The CDR3 sequence is 15 residues long. Clones were sequenced by immunoSEQ multiplex PCR, and TCRdb holds only the in-frame ones, with some missing. The sample records around 990,000 clones, approximately 80% being singletons. Sequenced: memory CD4+ T cells from PBMCs. The subset is: CD45RA-negative fraction. The TCR comes from a man aged 18-30 years in good health. Some clones in this sample may be carry-over from other donors' samples. The rearrangement joins TRBV19 to TRBJ2-7; TRBD1 is a possible D gene (6 bases). The CDR3 DNA follows: TGTGCCAGTAGTCGTACAGGGTTTCCCTCCTACGAGCAGTACTTC. Amino acid sequence: CASSRTGFPSYEQYF. The whole variable domain, filled in from reference TRBV19 and TRBJ2-7, reads DGGITQSPKYLFRKEGQNVTLSCEQNLNHDAMYWYRQDPGQGLRLIYYSQIVNDFQKGDIAEGYSVSREKKESFPLTVTSAQKNPTAFYLCASSRTGFPSYEQYFGPGTRLTVT.